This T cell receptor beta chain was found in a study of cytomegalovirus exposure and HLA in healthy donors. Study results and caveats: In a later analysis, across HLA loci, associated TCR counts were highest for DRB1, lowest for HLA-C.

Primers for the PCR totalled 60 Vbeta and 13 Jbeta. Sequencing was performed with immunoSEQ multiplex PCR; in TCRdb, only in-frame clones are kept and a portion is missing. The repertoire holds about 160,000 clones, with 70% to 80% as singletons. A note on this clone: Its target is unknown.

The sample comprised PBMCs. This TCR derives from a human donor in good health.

The CDR3 DNA reads as TGCGCCAGCAGTGACCCTAGCGGGACAGATACGCAGTATTTT. Translation gives CASSDPSGTDTQYF. The rearrangement links TRBV10-2 to TRBJ2-3; 8 bases fit TRBD2. The CDR3 is 14 residues long. The germline V gene has CDR1 WSHSY and CDR2 SAAADI. V was clipped by 3 bases and J by 3 bases; unmatched bases: 2.